This T cell receptor (beta chain) appears in the sequencing data of a study of cytomegalovirus exposure and HLA in healthy donors. Points from the study as a whole: Roughly uniform sequencing depth across donors was assumed, possibly incorrectly. Segments of the TCR beta V type were, in most cases, productive about 90% or about 30% of the time in an earlier analysis.

The study ran its PCR with 60 Vbeta and 13 Jbeta primers. Libraries were prepared by immunoSEQ multiplex PCR; TCRdb keeps only in-frame clonotypes and omits some of them. Here the sample spans about 81,000 clones, approximately 90% being singletons. With respect to this clone: What it binds is unknown.

The V gene's germline CDR1 is SGHVS and CDR2 FQNEAQ. Germline trimming cut 3 bases from V and 5 bases from J; bases unmatched to any gene: 5. The CDR3 has 16 residues. The rearrangement uses TRBV7-8 and TRBJ2-5, with TRBD2 matching over 14 bases. This sequence was found in a man aged 18 to 29 in good health and CMV-seronegative. Source material: PBMCs. CDR3 coding DNA: TGTGCCAGCAGCTTGACTAGCGGGAGGGAGCGGGAGACCCAGTACTTC. Its protein is CASSLTSGRERETQYF.